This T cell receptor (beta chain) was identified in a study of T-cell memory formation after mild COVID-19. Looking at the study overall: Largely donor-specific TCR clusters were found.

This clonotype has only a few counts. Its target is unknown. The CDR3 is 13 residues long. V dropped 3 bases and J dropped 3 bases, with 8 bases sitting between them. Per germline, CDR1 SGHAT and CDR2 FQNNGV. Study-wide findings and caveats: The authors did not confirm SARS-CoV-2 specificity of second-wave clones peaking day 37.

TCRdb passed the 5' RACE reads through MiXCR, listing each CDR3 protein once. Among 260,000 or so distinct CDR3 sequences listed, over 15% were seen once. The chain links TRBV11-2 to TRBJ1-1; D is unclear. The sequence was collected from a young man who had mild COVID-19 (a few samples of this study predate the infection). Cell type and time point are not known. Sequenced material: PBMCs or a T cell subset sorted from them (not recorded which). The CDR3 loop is CASSFGEDTEAFF. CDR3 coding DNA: TGTGCCAGCAGCTTTGGGGAAGACACTGAAGCTTTCTTT.